This TCR beta chain is from a study of blood T cell repertoires in COVID-19. Study overall: Acute and convalescent COVID-19 specimens originated in the United States, Italy and Spain. Sample material is recorded as cDNA or gDNA derived from T cells, B-cell-depleted T cells, or PBMCs.

Methods used by the authors: Scientists estimated how many nucleated cells there were by amplifying reference gene primers. The table came from immunoSEQ multiplex PCR; TCRdb's copy has only in-frame clones and leaves some out. That table is the source of V, J and clone size, and D and trimming were worked out from the DNA. This sample yields over 200,000 clones, of which 86% are seen a single time; 2.5% to 3.5% belongs to the top ten. Looked up from germline, CDR1 is SGHRS and CDR2 is YFSETQ. This CDR3 region has 15 residues. Trimming cost V 4 bases and J 5 bases; bases outside gene matches: 4. Sequencing was performed on peripheral blood. The chain uses TRBV5-1 and TRBJ2-7, with 15 bases fitting TRBD2. This receptor was obtained from a woman in her twenties or thirties who had recovered from COVID-19. The CDR3 sequence: CASSPGLAGGHEQYF. DNA for the CDR3: TGCGCCAGCAGCCCGGGACTAGCGGGGGGCCACGAGCAGTACTTC.